The clone carrying this T cell receptor beta chain was recorded a few times. The antigen is undetermined. Time point in this sample: pre-sensitization, week 0. Treatment described: therapeutic diphenylcyclopropenone sensitization with weekly scalp DPC. Drawing of blood took place ahead of applying each patch test. V lost 7 bases, J lost 4 bases, and 14 bases lay in between. CDR1 and CDR2 from the germline V gene are SQVTM and ANQGSEA. CDR3 length: 12 amino acids. This sample stems from a study of human T cells and chemical hapten exposure. General study findings and limits: DPC sensitization did not alter TCRs above 1 in 1000 frequency. Having alopecia, the donors may differ immunologically from healthy people.

MiXCR was run by TCRdb on the RACE reads, yielding one entry per CDR3 protein. The table includes approximately 260,000 distinct CDR3 sequences, around 9.3% detected once. The origin of this receptor is a woman aged 40 to 50 with alopecia areata. Some clones in this sample may be carry-over from other donors' samples. The source material was whole blood, sampled in connection with sensitization to the hapten diphenylcyclopropenone (DPC). The chain links TRBV29-1 to TRBJ2-7; weak D call: TRBD2 (5 bases). The CDR3 bases are TGCAGCGCGAGGGCGGCAGAATACGAGCAGTACTTC. Translating gives CSARAAEYEQYF.